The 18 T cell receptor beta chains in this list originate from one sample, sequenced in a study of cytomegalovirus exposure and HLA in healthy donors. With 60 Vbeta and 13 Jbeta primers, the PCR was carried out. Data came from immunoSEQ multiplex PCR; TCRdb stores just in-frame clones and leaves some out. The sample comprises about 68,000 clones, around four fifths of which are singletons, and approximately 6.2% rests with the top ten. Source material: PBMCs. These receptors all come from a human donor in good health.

The CDR3 loop is CASSLRLAGGLNEQFF. The CDR3 DNA sequence: TGCGCCAGCAGCCTCCGACTAGCGGGGGGGCTCAATGAGCAGTTCTTC. The chain joins TRBV5-1 to TRBJ2-1, with 14 bases that match TRBD2. The germline V gene has CDR1 SGHRS and CDR2 YFSETQ. V trimming: 4 bases; J trimming: 6 bases; junction bases outside the gene matches: 6. The CDR3 spans 16 residues.

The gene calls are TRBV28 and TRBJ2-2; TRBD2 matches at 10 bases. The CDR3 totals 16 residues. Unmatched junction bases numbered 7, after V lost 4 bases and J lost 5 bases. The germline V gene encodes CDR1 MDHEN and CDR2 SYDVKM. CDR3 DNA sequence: TGTGCCAGCAGTTCCCCCAGCGGGGGGGTTACCGGGGAGCTGTTTTTT. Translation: CASSSPSGGVTGELFF.

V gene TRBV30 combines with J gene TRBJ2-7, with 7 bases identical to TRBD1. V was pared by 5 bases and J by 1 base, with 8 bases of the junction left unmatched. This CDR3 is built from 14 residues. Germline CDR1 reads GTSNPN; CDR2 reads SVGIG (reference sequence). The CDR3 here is CAWEGDSSSYEQYF. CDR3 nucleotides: TGTGCCTGGGAAGGGGACAGCTCTTCCTACGAGCAGTACTTC.

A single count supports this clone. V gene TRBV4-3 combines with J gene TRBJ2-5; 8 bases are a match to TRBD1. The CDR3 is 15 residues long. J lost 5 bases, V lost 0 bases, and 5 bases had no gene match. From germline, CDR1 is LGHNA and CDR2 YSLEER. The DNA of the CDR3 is TGCGCCAGCAGCCAAGACAGGGGGCGTGGGGAGACCCAGTACTTC. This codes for CASSQDRGRGETQYF.

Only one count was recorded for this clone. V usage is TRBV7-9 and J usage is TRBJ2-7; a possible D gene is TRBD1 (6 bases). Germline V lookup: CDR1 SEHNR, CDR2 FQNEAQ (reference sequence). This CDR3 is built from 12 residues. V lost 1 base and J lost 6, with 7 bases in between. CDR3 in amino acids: CASSLVGAEQYF. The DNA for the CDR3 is TGTGCCAGCAGCTTAGTGGGGGCCGAGCAGTACTTC.

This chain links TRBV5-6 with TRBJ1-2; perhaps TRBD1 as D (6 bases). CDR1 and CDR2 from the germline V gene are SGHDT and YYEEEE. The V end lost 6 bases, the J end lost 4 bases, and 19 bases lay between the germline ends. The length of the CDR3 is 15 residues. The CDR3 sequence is CASTFIGTSSYGYTF. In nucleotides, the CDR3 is TGTGCCAGCACCTTCATTGGGACATCCTCCTATGGCTACACCTTC.

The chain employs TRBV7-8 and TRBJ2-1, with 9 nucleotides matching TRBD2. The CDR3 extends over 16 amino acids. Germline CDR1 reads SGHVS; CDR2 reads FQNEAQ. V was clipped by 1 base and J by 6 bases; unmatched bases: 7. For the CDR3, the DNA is TGTGCCAGCAGCTTAGGGAGCGGGGGGATTCCCAATGAGCAGTTCTTC. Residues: CASSLGSGGIPNEQFF.

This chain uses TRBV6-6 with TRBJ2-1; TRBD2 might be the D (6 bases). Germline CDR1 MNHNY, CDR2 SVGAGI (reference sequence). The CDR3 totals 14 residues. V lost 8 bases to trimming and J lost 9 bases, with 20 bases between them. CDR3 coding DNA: TGTGCCAGCCAGGAGACATTCGCGGGACGTGAGCAGTTCTTC. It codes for CASQETFAGREQFF.

CDR3 loop: CASLSATNEKLFF. DNA for the CDR3: TGTGCCTCGCTTAGTGCAACTAATGAAAAACTGTTTTTT. This chain uses TRBV6-6 with TRBJ1-4; unclear D gene. V dropped 11 bases and J dropped 0 bases, with 10 bases sitting between them. The CDR3 contains 13 residues. Germline CDR1 is MNHNY and CDR2 is SVGAGI (reference sequence).

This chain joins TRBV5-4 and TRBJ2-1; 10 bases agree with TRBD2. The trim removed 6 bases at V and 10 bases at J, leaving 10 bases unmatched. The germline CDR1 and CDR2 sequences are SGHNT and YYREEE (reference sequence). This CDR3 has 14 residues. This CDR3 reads CASKERGGLREQFF. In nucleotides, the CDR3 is TGTGCCAGCAAGGAGCGGGGGGGCCTTAGGGAGCAGTTCTTC.

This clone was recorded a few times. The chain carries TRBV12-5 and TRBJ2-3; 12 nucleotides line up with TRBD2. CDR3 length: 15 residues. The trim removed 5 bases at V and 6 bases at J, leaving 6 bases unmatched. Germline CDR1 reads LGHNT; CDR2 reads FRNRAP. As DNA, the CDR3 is TGTGCTAGTGGTCCTCGACTAGCGGGGGTTGATACGCAGTATTTT. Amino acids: CASGPRLAGVDTQYF.

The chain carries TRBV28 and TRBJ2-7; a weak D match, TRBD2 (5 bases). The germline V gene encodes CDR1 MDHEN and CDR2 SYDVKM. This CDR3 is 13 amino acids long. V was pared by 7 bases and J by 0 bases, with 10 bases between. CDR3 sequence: CASTMRDSYEQYF. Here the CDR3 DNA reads TGTGCCAGCACAATGAGGGACTCCTACGAGCAGTACTTC.

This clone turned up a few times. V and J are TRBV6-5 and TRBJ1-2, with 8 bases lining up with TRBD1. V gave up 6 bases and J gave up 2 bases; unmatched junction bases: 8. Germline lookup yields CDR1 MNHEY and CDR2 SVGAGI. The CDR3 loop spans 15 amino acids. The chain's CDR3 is CASSPGQAYNYGYTF. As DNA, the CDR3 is TGTGCCAGCAGCCCGGGACAGGCCTACAACTATGGCTACACCTTC.

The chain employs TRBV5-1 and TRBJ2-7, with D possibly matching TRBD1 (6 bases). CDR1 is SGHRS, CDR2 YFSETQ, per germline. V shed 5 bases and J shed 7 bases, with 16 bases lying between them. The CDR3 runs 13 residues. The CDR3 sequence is CASSSGQPREQYF. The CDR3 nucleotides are TGCGCCAGCAGTTCCGGACAGCCACGGGAGCAGTACTTC.

CDR3 in amino acids: CASSRQGGDEQYF. The CDR3 bases are TGTGCCAGCAGTAGACAGGGGGGGGACGAGCAGTACTTC. The genes are TRBV25-1 and TRBJ2-7; 9 positions agree with TRBD1. The CDR3 loop spans 13 amino acids. The ends lost 5 bases at V and 5 bases at J; junction bases unmatched: 4. Germline V lookup: CDR1 MGHDK, CDR2 SYGVNS.

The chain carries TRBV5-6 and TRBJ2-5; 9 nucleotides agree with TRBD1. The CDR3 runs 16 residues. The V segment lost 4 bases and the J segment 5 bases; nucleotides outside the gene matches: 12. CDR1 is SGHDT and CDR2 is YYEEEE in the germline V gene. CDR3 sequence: CASSRERDRVPETQYF. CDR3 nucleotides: TGTGCCAGCAGCCGTGAACGGGACAGGGTCCCCGAGACCCAGTACTTC. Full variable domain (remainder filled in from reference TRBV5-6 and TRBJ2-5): DAGVTQSPTHLIKTRGQQVTLRCSPKSGHDTVSWYQQALGQGPQFIFQYYEEEERQRGNFPDRFSGHQFPNYSSELNVNALLLGDSALYLCASSRERDRVPETQYFGPGTRLLVL.

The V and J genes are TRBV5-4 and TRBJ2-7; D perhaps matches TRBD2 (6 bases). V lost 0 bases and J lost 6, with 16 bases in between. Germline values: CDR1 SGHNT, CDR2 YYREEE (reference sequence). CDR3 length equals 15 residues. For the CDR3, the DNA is TGTGCCAGCAGCTTGGCCCCTAGCGCCACTACCGAGCAGTACTTC. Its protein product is CASSLAPSATTEQYF.

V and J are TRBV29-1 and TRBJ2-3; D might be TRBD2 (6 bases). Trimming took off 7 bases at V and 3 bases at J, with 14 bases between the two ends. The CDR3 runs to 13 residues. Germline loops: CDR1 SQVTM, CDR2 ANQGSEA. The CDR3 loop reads CSAPGGVTDTQYF. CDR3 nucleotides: TGCAGCGCCCCCGGCGGGGTAACAGATACGCAGTATTTT.